This TCR beta chain derives from a study of cytomegalovirus exposure and HLA in healthy donors. Primers included in the PCR were 60 Vbeta and 13 Jbeta primers. Assay used: immunoSEQ multiplex PCR; TCRdb lists only in-frame clones, some missing. The sample holds 95,000 to 110,000 clones, 79% seen once. The CDR3 is 15 amino acids. Germline CDR1 reads KGHSH; CDR2 reads LQKENI. Deletions cut 3 bases from V and 0 bases from J, with 8 bases between. The chain has TRBV18 and TRBJ2-2; D might be TRBD2 (6 bases). Source material: PBMCs. The sequence was obtained from a man aged 45 to 65 in good health and CMV-seropositive. The CDR3 sequence is CASSPGGTNTGELFF. The CDR3 DNA sequence: TGTGCCAGCTCACCGGGCGGGACGAACACCGGGGAGCTGTTTTTT.